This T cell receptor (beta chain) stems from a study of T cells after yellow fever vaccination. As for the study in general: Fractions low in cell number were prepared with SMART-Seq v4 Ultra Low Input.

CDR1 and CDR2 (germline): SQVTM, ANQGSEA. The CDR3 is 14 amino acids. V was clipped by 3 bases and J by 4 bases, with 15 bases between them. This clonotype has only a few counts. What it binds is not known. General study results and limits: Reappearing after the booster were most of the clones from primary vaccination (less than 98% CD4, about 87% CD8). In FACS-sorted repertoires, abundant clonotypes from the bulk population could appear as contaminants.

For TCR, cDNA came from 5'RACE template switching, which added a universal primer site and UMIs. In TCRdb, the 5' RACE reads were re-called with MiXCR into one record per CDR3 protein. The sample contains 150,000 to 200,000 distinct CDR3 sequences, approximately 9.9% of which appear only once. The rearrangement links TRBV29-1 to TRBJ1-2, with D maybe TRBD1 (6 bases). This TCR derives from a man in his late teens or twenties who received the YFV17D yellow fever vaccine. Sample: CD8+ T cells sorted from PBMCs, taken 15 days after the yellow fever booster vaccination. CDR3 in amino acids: CSVDLDRQSYGYTF. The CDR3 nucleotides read TGCAGCGTTGACTTAGACAGGCAATCCTATGGCTACACCTTC.